This T cell receptor beta chain emerged from a study of blood T cell repertoires in COVID-19 (dated by TCRdb to between 2020 and 2021). For context, the study as a whole: The collaborator samples originated in the United States, Italy and Spain and spanned the acute and convalescent phases of COVID-19. The prospective study material was composed of cDNA or gDNA derived from T cells, B-cell-depleted T cells, or PBMCs. Subjects who had been exposed to COVID-19, were actively infected with it, or had recovered from it provided the deeply sampled blood TCRbeta repertoires that made up the dataset. The repertoires were released in a freely available public database meant as a resource for research on the immune response to SARS-CoV-2. The samples were drawn from the first 160 participants of the ongoing ImmuneRACE study and from 1,254 subjects provided by 6 global collaborators. Nearly every sample came with metadata listing a de-identified subject ID, COVID-19 status, age in years and sex. Where HLA class I and class II types were available, the types were taken from metadata supplied by the sample provider, not from assay-based typing. Results the study describes overall, beyond this receptor: The amount of clinical and demographic metadata varied by source and participant and was provided uncurated.

This clone was observed a few times. Its binding antigen is unknown. Because the CDR3's place on the DNA is in doubt, the DNA is left out and the CDR3 is given as listed by TCRdb. Participants in the prospective study were aged roughly 18 to 90 years, lived in approximately 26 United States geographic areas, and enrolled through a virtual design. To assign participants to cohorts, the prospective study relied on clinical history that participants themselves reported in a screening survey and a study questionnaire. ImmuneRACE Cohort 3 recovered participants were defined by two consecutive negative NP/OP PCR tests, healthcare professional clearance, or symptom resolution. In the prospective study, mobile phlebotomists collected whole blood, serum and a nasopharyngeal or oropharyngeal swab from each participant. Participants in the prospective study had the option to provide additional blood draws and questionnaires over a roughly two-month period. Blood samples from the prospective study were shipped frozen or at room temperature prior to DNA extraction.

TCRbeta CDR3 regions were amplified from genomic DNA by means of the immunoSEQ Assay, a bias-controlled multiplex PCR. As for how the authors treated the data: The number of nucleated cells in each sample was estimated from the amplification of reference gene primers within the assay. Sequence reads were collapsed and filtered to measure the absolute abundance of every unique TCRbeta CDR3 rearrangement. Productive Simpson clonality was computed per sample as the square root of Simpson's diversity index over productive rearrangements. Not all clones reach the TCRdb copy of this immuneACCESS table, which keeps in-frame sequences only. Checked studies attribute under half of the gap to unresolved V genes and leave the rest unexplained. The V and J calls and clone size come from that table; D and trimming were worked out from the DNA. In this sample the table shows around 210,000 clones, roughly 90% of which occur a single time. The ten biggest clones cover around 8% of the sample.

From the cysteine through the phenylalanine, the CDR3 covers 16 amino acids. The chain is assembled from TRBV21-1 and TRBJ1-3; the D segment call TRBD1 is taken from the table without a DNA check. TRBV21-1 is listed as a pseudogene. Sequencing used PBMCs or T cells enriched from blood (not recorded which). This sequence originates from a woman between 18 and 30 years old who had recovered from COVID-19. CDR3 protein: CASSNLTWGHGNTIYF.